This T cell receptor beta chain was captured by sequencing in a study of blood T cell repertoires in COVID-19. Background on the study: Some COVID-19 samples were acute and others convalescent; all came from the United States, Italy and Spain. Sources were T cells, B-cell-depleted T cells, or PBMCs; the material itself was cDNA or gDNA.

The CDR3 has 14 amino acids. Trimming removed 1 base from V and 7 bases from J, with 9 bases in between. Per germline, CDR1 SGDLS and CDR2 YYNGEE. In the study's own analysis: Reference gene primers were amplified, and this amplification served to estimate nucleated cell counts. This table comes from immunoSEQ multiplex PCR, and its TCRdb copy is limited to in-frame clones, with some not included. The V and J calls and the clone size are those of that table, but D and trimming were determined from the DNA. The sample carries 220,000 or so clones, 82% recorded once. The TCR comes from a woman older than 75 with COVID-19, enrolled during active disease. The V and J genes are TRBV9 and TRBJ1-6, with D unresolved. The sample was peripheral blood. The CDR3 coding sequence is TGTGCCAGCAGCGTACTCGCTGAGAATTCACCCCTCCACTTT. Amino acids: CASSVLAENSPLHF.